The next 30 T cell receptor beta chains were all read from a single sample in a study of T cells in Graves' hyperthyroidism and ophthalmopathy. Using RNA transcripts as the source, TCR beta CDR3 regions were amplified. Initially, a first-round RT-PCR of the TCR CDR3 employed the HTBI primer set. Each CDR3 protein gets one entry after TCRdb re-called the multiplex PCR reads with MiXCR. The data hold almost 600,000 distinct CDR3 sequences, with approximately 15% observed a single time. The sequenced material came from blood. Receptors originate from a woman between 25 and 40 years old with Graves' hyperthyroidism that later progressed to Graves' ophthalmopathy.

The chain couples TRBV5-5 to TRBJ2-4; possible D gene TRBD2, 6 bases. Germline V gives CDR1 SGHKS, CDR2 YYEKEE (reference sequence). This CDR3 comprises 15 residues. Trimming stripped 1 base from V and 6 bases from J, with 14 bases between. CDR3 amino acids: CASSLSVAETNIQYF. The CDR3 DNA reads TGTGCCAGCAGCTTGTCAGTAGCGGAAACAAACATTCAGTACTTC.

This clonotype came up many times. The gene calls are TRBV19 and TRBJ2-3; TRBD2 matches 10 bases. This CDR3 has 18 residues. V lost 3 bases and J lost 3; bases outside the gene matches: 12. Germline CDR1 and CDR2: LNHDA and SQIVND (reference sequence). The CDR3 loop is CASSIGLAVGGTTDTQYF. In nucleotides, the CDR3 is TGTGCCAGTAGTATTGGACTAGCGGTGGGAGGGACGACAGATACGCAGTATTTT.

This clonotype has just one count. This may stem from a read error, because a much larger clone lies one nucleotide away. The chain employs TRBV20-1 and TRBJ2-1, with 7 bases matching TRBD2. The V gene's germline CDR1 is DFQATT and CDR2 SNEGSKA (reference sequence). CDR3 length: 13 amino acids. The CDR3 nucleotides are TGCAGTGCAAGTCTAGCGGTCTACAATGAGCACTTCTTC. Encoded protein: CSASLAVYNEHFF.

This clonotype was seen a few times. The chain carries TRBV13 and TRBJ2-7; TRBD2 matches at 8 bases. Trimming cost V 1 base and J 1 base; bases outside gene matches: 12. The CDR3 contains 18 residues. CDR1 is PRHDT, CDR2 FYEKMQ, per germline (reference sequence). The chain's CDR3 is CASSLEGPLAGLSYEQYF. CDR3 bases: TGTGCCAGCAGCTTAGAAGGGCCCTTAGCGGGACTTTCCTACGAGCAGTACTTC.

This clonotype came up many times. This chain connects TRBV28 to TRBJ1-5; tentative D call: TRBD1 (5 bases). The CDR3 totals 15 residues. The germline V and J ends were trimmed by 1 base and 5 bases, with 12 bases remaining between them. Germline V CDR1 and CDR2: MDHEN, SYDVKM. CDR3 nucleotides: TGTGCCAGCAGTTTATCGCCATGGGGGGATCAGCCCCAGCATTTT. This encodes CASSLSPWGDQPQHF. Full variable domain (outside the CDR3, taken from reference TRBV28 and TRBJ1-5): DVKVTQSSRYLVKRTGEKVFLECVQDMDHENMFWYRQDPGLGLRLIYFSYDVKMKEKGDIPEGYSVSREKKERFSLILESASTNQTSMYLCASSLSPWGDQPQHFGDGTRLSIL.

This clonotype was counted many times. The chain has TRBV14 and TRBJ2-3; D perhaps matches TRBD2 (5 bases). Per germline, CDR1 SGHDN and CDR2 FVKESK. The CDR3 contains 12 residues. V was cut by 4 bases and J by 6 bases, with 8 bases left in between. The chain's CDR3 is CASSPLDDTQYF. The DNA for the CDR3 is TGTGCCAGCAGCCCACTAGACGATACGCAGTATTTT.

The rearrangement links TRBV14 to TRBJ2-7; the D gene is possibly TRBD2 (5 bases). The CDR3 totals 17 residues. Between the trimmed V and J ends, which lost 0 bases and 7 bases, there was a span of 22 bases. Germline assignment: CDR1 SGHDN and CDR2 FVKESK. In nucleotides, the CDR3 is TGTGCCAGCAGCCAAGAAGGGCGGAGAAAGGGTTCGGGGGAGCAGTACTTC. Translating gives CASSQEGRRKGSGEQYF. Full variable domain (rest looked up from reference TRBV14 and TRBJ2-7): EAGVTQFPSHSVIEKGQTVTLRCDPISGHDNLYWYRRVMGKEIKFLLHFVKESKQDESGMPNNRFLAERTGGTYSTLKVQPAELEDSGVYFCASSQEGRRKGSGEQYFGPGTRLTVT.

This clonotype came up many times. This chain uses TRBV5-1 with TRBJ2-5; D possibly matches TRBD1 or TRBD2 (6 bases each). The V end lost 3 bases, the J end lost 5 bases, and 23 bases lay between the germline ends. Germline CDR1 SGHRS, CDR2 YFSETQ. This CDR3 spans 17 amino acids. The CDR3: CASSSLGSGARFETQYF. The CDR3 DNA follows: TGCGCCAGCAGCTCTCTGGGGTCGGGGGCGCGATTCGAGACCCAGTACTTC.

The sample holds many counts of this clonotype. In nucleotides, the CDR3 is TGCGCCAGCAGCTTGAGTGAGGGAGCTAACACAGATACGCAGTATTTT. Translating it yields CASSLSEGANTDTQYF. The chain carries TRBV5-1 and TRBJ2-3; perhaps TRBD2 as D (5 bases). CDR1 is SGHRS and CDR2 is YFSETQ in the germline V gene. V was shortened by 1 base and J by 2 bases, with 14 bases between the two germline ends. The CDR3 is 16 amino acids.

This clonotype has a count of ten or more. The chain recombines TRBV18 with TRBJ2-2; no clear D. Germline V gene lookup returns CDR1 KGHSH and CDR2 LQKENI. The CDR3 sequence is 16 residues long. V was trimmed by 3 bases and J by 0 bases, leaving 11 bases between them. The CDR3 DNA reads TGTGCCAGCTCACCTCGGACGGCTACGAACACCGGGGAGCTGTTTTTT. It codes for CASSPRTATNTGELFF.

The sample holds one count of this clonotype. This chain joins TRBV28 and TRBJ1-5; tentatively, D is TRBD1 (5 bases). Germline V gene data show CDR1 as MDHEN and CDR2 as SYDVKM. V was cut by 5 bases and J by 7 bases, with 21 bases left in between. The CDR3 runs to 16 residues. The CDR3 region is CASSLWGGFLGQPQHF. The CDR3, as DNA: TGTGCCAGCAGTCTCTGGGGGGGTTTTCTCGGACAGCCCCAGCATTTT.

This clonotype was recorded at least ten times. The V gene is TRBV7-2, the J gene TRBJ2-5; TRBD1 matches at 7 bases. Germline V CDR1 and CDR2: SGHTA, FQGNSA. The J segment lost 5 bases and the V segment lost 3 bases, leaving 3 bases of the junction unmatched. This CDR3 comprises 13 residues. CDR3 protein: CASSFTGVETQYF. As DNA, the CDR3 is TGTGCCAGCAGCTTCACAGGGGTCGAGACCCAGTACTTC.

The table lists this clonotype with many counts. The V and J genes are TRBV3-1 and TRBJ2-7; D is unresolved. Trimming cost V 0 bases and J 3 bases, with 3 bases left between them. CDR1 and CDR2 (germline): LGHDT, YNNKEL (reference sequence). The CDR3 consists of 12 residues. The CDR3 DNA is TGTGCCAGCAGCCAAGAATACTACGAGCAGTACTTC. It is translated as CASSQEYYEQYF.

The sample holds a few counts of this clonotype. The V call is TRBV7-3, the J call TRBJ2-3; TRBD2 is a possible D gene (6 bases). Germline assignment: CDR1 SGHTA and CDR2 FQGTGA. The CDR3 contains 14 residues. The germline V and J ends were trimmed by 5 bases and 6 bases, with 15 bases remaining between them. The chain's CDR3 is CASSPSGVEDTQYF. CDR3 coding DNA: TGTGCCAGCAGCCCCTCGGGAGTTGAGGATACGCAGTATTTT.

Many counts were recorded for this clonotype. V usage is TRBV9 and J usage is TRBJ1-6, with 9 nucleotides matching TRBD1. The V segment lost 3 bases and the J segment 7 bases; nucleotides outside the gene matches: 2. The V gene's germline CDR1 is SGDLS and CDR2 YYNGEE. CDR3 length: 14 residues. CDR3 residues: CASSATGGNSPLHF. The DNA for the CDR3 is TGTGCCAGCAGCGCCACAGGGGGCAATTCACCCCTCCACTTT.

This clonotype was counted at least ten times. V is TRBV27 and J is TRBJ2-6; D may be TRBD1 (5 bases). This CDR3 spans 17 amino acids. V was clipped by 9 bases and J by 0 bases, with 18 bases between them. The germline V gene has CDR1 MNHEY and CDR2 SMNVEV (reference sequence). In DNA, the CDR3 is TGTGCCAGGCTAGGCGACAGACCCTCCTCTGGGGCCAACGTCCTGACTTTC. This gives the protein CARLGDRPSSGANVLTF.

In this sample, this clonotype turned up many times. This chain uses TRBV27 with TRBJ2-5; 14 bases are a match to TRBD2. The CDR3 runs to 20 residues. With V trimmed by 5 bases and J by 5 bases, 19 bases remained unmatched. Germline assignment: CDR1 MNHEY and CDR2 SMNVEV (reference sequence). As DNA, the CDR3 is TGTGCCAGCAGTCCACAGACTAGCGGGAGGGACTTGGGTAGGCGGGAGACCCAGTACTTC. This encodes CASSPQTSGRDLGRRETQYF.

In its sample, this clonotype was seen many times. The gene calls are TRBV12-3 or TRBV12-4 and TRBJ2-7, with 11 bases fitting TRBD1. V lost 5 bases, J lost 4 bases, and 4 bases stayed unmatched. The CDR3 has 14 residues. The CDR3 sequence: CASSHRDRGYEQYF. CDR3 DNA: TGTGCCAGCAGTCACCGGGACAGGGGGTACGAGCAGTACTTC.

This clonotype was counted ten times or more. The chain couples TRBV11-2 to TRBJ2-2; the D is unclear. Germline loops: CDR1 SGHAT, CDR2 FQNNGV. Trimming removed 0 bases at V and 6 bases at J, with 8 bases between. CDR3 length: 14 amino acids. Written as DNA, the CDR3 is TGTGCCAGCAGCTTAGATCCGGGTGCCGGGGAGCTGTTTTTT. Protein: CASSLDPGAGELFF.

CDR3 sequence: CAWSRQSGETQYF. The CDR3 bases are TGTGCCTGGAGTCGACAGAGCGGGGAGACCCAGTACTTC. This chain joins TRBV30 and TRBJ2-5; the D gene is possibly TRBD2 (6 bases). Germline assignment: CDR1 GTSNPN and CDR2 SVGIG (reference sequence). The CDR3 is made up of 13 amino acids. V was clipped by 2 bases and J by 5 bases, with 12 bases between them.

The V gene is TRBV18, the J gene TRBJ1-6; no definite D call. Deletions cut 2 bases from V and 6 bases from J, with 14 bases between. The V gene's germline CDR1 is KGHSH and CDR2 LQKENI. CDR3 length equals 16 residues. CDR3: CASSPFPQSFNSPLHF. CDR3 sequence (DNA): TGTGCCAGCTCACCATTCCCGCAGAGTTTTAATTCACCCCTCCACTTT.

With respect to this clonotype: Germline and junction disagree at one end, which may indicate a read error. This rearrangement joins TRBV7-7 to TRBJ2-3; 9 positions match TRBD1. The CDR3 is 15 residues long. Per the germline V gene, CDR1 is SSHAT and CDR2 is FNYEAQ (reference sequence). The CDR3 spells CASSPGTGTGDTQYF. CDR3 nucleotides: TGTGCTAGCAGCCCCGGGACAGGGACTGGAGATACGCAGTATTTT.

The chain uses TRBV2 and TRBJ2-7, with D possibly being TRBD2 (6 bases). Germline V gene sequence: CDR1 SNHLY, CDR2 FYNNEI. With 5 bases removed from V and 2 bases from J, the gap between germline ends came to 13 bases. CDR3 size: 14 residues. In DNA form, the CDR3 reads TGTGCCAGCAGTCGGGAGACGTCCGCCTACGAGCAGTACTTC. Amino acid sequence: CASSRETSAYEQYF.

This clonotype was recorded many times. CDR3 nucleotides: TGTGCCAGCAGTGAGTTAGGGGGCGCGGGCCAGCCCCAGCATTTT. Translation gives CASSELGGAGQPQHF. V is TRBV6-1 and J is TRBJ1-5; 7 bases agree with TRBD1. CDR1 is MNHNS, CDR2 SASEGT, per germline. This CDR3 is built from 15 residues. V gave up 3 bases and J gave up 7 bases; unmatched junction bases: 9.

The chain recombines TRBV7-9 with TRBJ2-1; TRBD1 agrees at 10 bases. V dropped 8 bases and J dropped 8; count of bases not matched to a gene: 12. The CDR3 is 15 amino acids. Germline lookup yields CDR1 SEHNR and CDR2 FQNEAQ (reference sequence). The CDR3 reads CASQSGQGVMDEQFF. In DNA form, the CDR3 reads TGTGCCAGCCAATCCGGACAGGGGGTAATGGATGAGCAGTTCTTC.

The chain uses TRBV7-9 and TRBJ1-2, with TRBD1 matching 8 bases. The V segment lost 5 bases and the J segment 7 bases; nucleotides outside the gene matches: 6. CDR1 and CDR2 from the germline V gene are SEHNR and FQNEAQ (reference sequence). The CDR3 has 13 residues. DNA of the CDR3: TGTGCCAGCAGCCAGGACAGGGAAATTGGCTACACCTTC. Translated: CASSQDREIGYTF.

This clonotype has ten or more counts. V is TRBV29-1 and J is TRBJ1-1, with D tentatively TRBD1 (6 bases). Deletions cut 7 bases from V and 0 bases from J, with 12 bases between. CDR1 and CDR2 (germline): SQVTM, ANQGSEA. The length of the CDR3 is 13 residues. CDR3 DNA sequence: TGCAGCGCCCTGACAGGCTTGAACACTGAAGCTTTCTTT. Translating gives CSALTGLNTEAFF.

This chain connects TRBV20-1 to TRBJ2-4; TRBD2 might be the D (6 bases). This CDR3 comprises 15 residues. V was clipped by 0 bases and J by 0 bases, with 9 bases between them. From germline, CDR1 is DFQATT and CDR2 SNEGSKA (reference sequence). This CDR3 is CSARDPGLAKNIQYF. CDR3 DNA sequence: TGCAGTGCTAGAGATCCGGGACTAGCCAAAAACATTCAGTACTTC.

This clonotype was seen many times. The rearrangement joins TRBV12-3 or TRBV12-4 to TRBJ1-4; D not certain. The CDR3 spans 14 residues. With 6 bases removed from V and 8 bases from J, the gap between germline ends came to 16 bases. The CDR3 reads CASSFLGGAEKLFF. The CDR3 DNA follows: TGTGCCAGCAGCTTTTTGGGTGGCGCGGAAAAACTGTTTTTT.

There are many counts of this clonotype. This rearrangement joins TRBV12-3 or TRBV12-4 to TRBJ1-3; no clear D. The CDR3 is 14 amino acids. Trimming stripped 2 bases from V and 3 bases from J, with 8 bases between. The CDR3 coding sequence is TGTGCCAGCAGTTTAAGCGGATTTGGAAACACCATATATTTT. Protein product: CASSLSGFGNTIYF.